This record looks at one T cell receptor beta chain sequence and its context. The antigen is unknown. The data stem from a study of cytomegalovirus exposure and HLA in healthy donors. At the level of the study: About 200 million T cells yielded fewer than 120 million unique TCR beta sequences in earlier analysis.

The CDR3 extends over 17 amino acids. The trim removed 6 bases at V and 0 bases at J, leaving 5 bases unmatched. CDR1 and CDR2 from the germline V gene are LGHNA and YSLEER. It was with 60 Vbeta and 13 Jbeta primers that the PCR ran. The method was immunoSEQ multiplex PCR; TCRdb's version includes in-frame clones alone and lacks a portion of them. The repertoire table contains about 160,000 clones. Overall study results and limits: Sequence variants that were highly shared formed a cluster that was likely a sequencing artifact. For TCR beta chains, V- and J-gene trimming was later linked to a missense DCLRE1C variant. Most observed TCR sequences were rare, whereas some public TCRs were detected in many donors.

This chain connects TRBV4-3 to TRBJ1-4, with 12 bases aligning to TRBD1. The sequencing input was PBMCs. The clonotype originates from an older woman in good health and CMV-seronegative. The CDR3 region is CASRIRDRGPTNEKLFF. The CDR3 DNA is TGCGCCAGCAGAATCCGGGACAGGGGGCCAACTAATGAAAAACTGTTTTTT.